The clone carrying this T cell receptor beta chain came up a few times. The sample comes from a study of PD-L1 blockade in urothelial cancer. Background on the study: Each patient had 0 to 3 earlier chemotherapy regimens. When blood samples were assessed, the median T cell count was approximately 140,000.

TCRdb's copy holds only in-frame clones and misses some; the assay was immunoSEQ multiplex PCR. The sample shows 55,000 to 70,000 clones, 70% to 90% of them seen only once. Peripheral blood mononuclear cells were collected from every patient before and during treatment, yielding between 1 and 8 samples per patient. Between the trimmed V and J ends, which lost 3 bases and 8 bases, there was a span of 16 bases. This CDR3 is 15 amino acids long. Per the germline V gene, CDR1 is LNHDA and CDR2 is SQIVND (reference sequence). The chain carries TRBV19 and TRBJ1-4; D is possibly TRBD1 (6 bases). The sequencing used PBMCs, collected around atezolizumab (anti-PD-L1) treatment. The clonotype comes from a man in his fifties or sixties with urothelial cancer. CDR3 amino acids: CASSMIGTRFEKLFF. For the CDR3, the DNA is TGTGCCAGTAGTATGATCGGGACAAGGTTCGAAAAACTGTTTTTT.